Below, 13 T cell receptor beta chains from the same sample are listed, as sequenced in a study of cytomegalovirus exposure and HLA in healthy donors. The protocol was immunoSEQ multiplex PCR, while the TCRdb copy is restricted to in-frame clones and leaves out a portion. The table has over 150,000 clones, more than 80% seen once; the top ten hold about 3%. The sample was PBMCs. These receptor sequences come from a woman aged 18 to 35 in good health and CMV-seropositive.

The V gene is TRBV14, the J gene TRBJ2-5; D may be TRBD1 (5 bases). The CDR3 is made up of 14 amino acids. Germline CDR1 is SGHDN and CDR2 is FVKESK. V lost 0 bases and J 5 bases, leaving 10 bases between the germline ends. Here the CDR3 DNA reads TGTGCCAGCAGCCAAGATCTGGACATGGAGACCCAGTACTTC. Encoded protein: CASSQDLDMETQYF. Full variable domain (remainder filled in from reference TRBV14 and TRBJ2-5): EAGVTQFPSHSVIEKGQTVTLRCDPISGHDNLYWYRRVMGKEIKFLLHFVKESKQDESGMPNNRFLAERTGGTYSTLKVQPAELEDSGVYFCASSQDLDMETQYFGPGTRLLVL.

The chain combines TRBV6-1 with TRBJ2-7; 9 bases are a match to TRBD2. Germline CDR1 and CDR2: MNHNS and SASEGT. The CDR3 consists of 14 residues. The junction had 4 bases not matched to a gene; V was cut back by 5 bases and J by 2 bases. The DNA of the CDR3 is TGTGCCAGCAGTACCGGGACTAGCACCTACGAGCAGTACTTC. It codes for CASSTGTSTYEQYF.

The V call is TRBV6-6, the J call TRBJ1-1; perhaps TRBD1 as D (5 bases). The germline CDR1 and CDR2 sequences are MNHNY and SVGAGI (reference sequence). This CDR3 contains 11 residues. V was pared by 8 bases and J by 3 bases, with 7 bases between. The chain's CDR3 is CASSGDTEAFF. The CDR3, as DNA: TGTGCCAGCTCGGGGGACACTGAAGCTTTCTTT.

The chain joins TRBV6-6 to TRBJ2-7, with D possibly matching TRBD1 (6 bases). This CDR3 region has 14 residues. Germline CDR1 is MNHNY and CDR2 is SVGAGI (reference sequence). The V and J ends lost 6 bases and 3 bases respectively, with 15 bases between them. The CDR3 reads CASSLRQTGYEQYF. Written as DNA, the CDR3 is TGTGCCAGCAGCCTTCGACAGACAGGCTACGAGCAGTACTTC.

The chain employs TRBV9 and TRBJ2-2; 15 positions match TRBD2. Per germline, CDR1 SGDLS and CDR2 YYNGEE. This CDR3 comprises 18 residues. V lost 4 bases to trimming and J lost 7 bases; unmatched junction nucleotides: 11. CDR3 protein: CASSPQTGLAGGIGELFF. Here the CDR3 DNA reads TGTGCCAGCAGCCCGCAGACGGGACTAGCGGGAGGCATCGGGGAGCTGTTTTTT.

This clone has ten or more counts. The chain uses TRBV1 and TRBJ2-7; TRBD2, the table's D call, lacks a check against the DNA. TRBV1 is assigned pseudogene status. This CDR3 has 16 amino acids. The CDR3 region is CTSSQGVVLGIYEQYF. The CDR3 DNA sequence: TGCACCAGCAGCCAAGGTGTGGTCCTAGGTATCTACGAGCAGTACTTC.

This clone has just one count. In nucleotides, the CDR3 is TGCAGTGCTATTATTACAGATACGCAGTATTTT. It encodes CSAIITDTQYF. The chain is built from TRBV20-1 and TRBJ2-3, with unresolved D. This CDR3 has 11 residues. CDR1 and CDR2 from the germline V gene are DFQATT and SNEGSKA (reference sequence). Trimming shortened V by 4 bases and J by 3 bases, and 5 bases separated the two germline ends.

V and J are TRBV6-1 and TRBJ1-2; TRBD1 might be the D (6 bases). The germline CDR1 and CDR2 sequences are MNHNS and SASEGT. Trimming took 5 bases from V and 4 from J, leaving 8 bases between them. This CDR3 is 12 amino acids long. CDR3 DNA: TGTGCCAGCAGTTCGGACAGCTATGGCTACACCTTC. Residues: CASSSDSYGYTF.

This clone came up a few times. The genes are TRBV9 and TRBJ1-5, with 9 bases matching TRBD1. Germline CDR1 is SGDLS and CDR2 is YYNGEE. After removal of 0 bases from V and 7 bases from J, the junction contained 2 bases not matched to a gene. The CDR3 loop spans 14 amino acids. The CDR3 reads CASSVEDRGQPQHF. CDR3 nucleotide sequence: TGTGCCAGCAGCGTAGAGGACAGGGGCCAGCCCCAGCATTTT.

The CDR3, as DNA: TGTGCCAGCAGCCAAGACCCACTAGAATCCGAGCAGTACTTC. This translates into CASSQDPLESEQYF. J is TRBJ2-7 and V is TRBV4-2, with D possibly matching TRBD2 (5 bases). The CDR3 totals 14 residues. Trimming removed 0 bases from V and 6 bases from J, with 12 bases in between. Germline CDR1 is LGHNA and CDR2 is YNFKEQ.

The gene calls are TRBV18 and TRBJ1-3; D might be TRBD1 (6 bases). There are 17 residues in the CDR3. The germline V and J ends were trimmed by 4 bases and 4 bases, with 20 bases remaining between them. The germline CDR1 and CDR2 sequences are KGHSH and LQKENI. The CDR3 is CASSRSGVTGGGNTIYF. In DNA form, the CDR3 reads TGTGCCAGCTCACGAAGCGGGGTGACAGGCGGGGGAAACACCATATATTTT.

The CDR3 bases are TGTGCCAGTAGCCTCTACCTCAATCAGCCCCAGCATTTT. Translating gives CASSLYLNQPQHF. This chain joins TRBV19 and TRBJ1-5; no reliable D call. V lost 6 bases and J 3 bases, leaving 9 bases between the germline ends. This CDR3 is built from 13 residues. Per the germline V gene, CDR1 is LNHDA and CDR2 is SQIVND (reference sequence).

The chain joins TRBV7-2 to TRBJ2-2; tentatively, D is TRBD2 (6 bases). Trimming took 5 bases from V and 6 from J, leaving 10 bases between them. The germline V gene encodes CDR1 SGHTA and CDR2 FQGNSA. CDR3 size: 13 residues. DNA of the CDR3: TGTGCCAGCAGCCCGGACTACCCCGGGGAGCTGTTTTTT. Amino acid sequence: CASSPDYPGELFF.